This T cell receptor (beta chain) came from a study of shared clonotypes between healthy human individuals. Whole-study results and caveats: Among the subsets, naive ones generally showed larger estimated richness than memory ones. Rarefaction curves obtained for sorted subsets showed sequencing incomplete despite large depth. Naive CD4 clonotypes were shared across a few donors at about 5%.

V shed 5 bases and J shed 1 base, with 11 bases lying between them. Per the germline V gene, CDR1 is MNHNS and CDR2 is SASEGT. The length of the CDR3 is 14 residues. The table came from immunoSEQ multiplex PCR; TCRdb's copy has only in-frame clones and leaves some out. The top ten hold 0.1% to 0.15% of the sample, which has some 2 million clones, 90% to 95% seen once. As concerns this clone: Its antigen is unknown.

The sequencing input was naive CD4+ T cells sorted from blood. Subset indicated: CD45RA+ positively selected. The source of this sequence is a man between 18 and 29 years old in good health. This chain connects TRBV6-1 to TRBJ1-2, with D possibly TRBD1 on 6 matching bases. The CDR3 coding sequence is TGTGCCAGCAGTTCCGGGACATTTAACTATGGCTACACCTTC. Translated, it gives CASSSGTFNYGYTF.